This T cell receptor (beta chain) emerged from a study of blood T cells in healthy people across ages. This CDR3 comprises 13 residues. Germline V CDR1 and CDR2: SQVTM, ANQGSEA. The ends lost 6 bases at V and 4 bases at J; junction bases unmatched: 7. Ten or more counts support this clonotype. Its antigen is undetermined. Sample-barcoded 5' priming and a J-beta primer mix drove a second PCR of about 7 to 12 cycles. TCRdb used MiXCR to reprocess the 5' RACE reads, holding one entry per CDR3 protein. In the table there are about 1.7 million distinct CDR3 sequences, 28% of which are singletons. Findings of the study overall: Shifts in expanded clonotypes may have been confounded by donor CMV status, which was unknown. Per-million-T-cell TCR beta diversity fell roughly linearly with age.

The gene calls are TRBV29-1 and TRBJ1-2; 8 bases fit TRBD1. The clonotype comes from a young woman in good health. Sequencing was done on a sample of blood. This CDR3 is CSVADRVGYGYTF. CDR3 sequence (DNA): TGCAGCGTCGCGGACAGGGTGGGCTATGGCTACACCTTC. Complete variable domain (other parts from reference TRBV29-1 and TRBJ1-2): SAVISQKPSRDICQRGTSLTIQCQVDSQVTMMFWYRQQPGQSLTLIATANQGSEATYESGFVIDKFPISRPNLTFSTLTVSNMSPEDSSIYLCSVADRVGYGYTFGSGTRLTVV.